The subject of this entry is one T cell receptor beta chain. The J segment lost 8 bases and the V segment lost 5 bases, leaving 3 bases of the junction unmatched. The CDR3 length is 13 residues. Authors' processing steps: Counts of nucleated cells, estimated from reference gene primer amplification, were obtained. The data were produced by immunoSEQ multiplex PCR, yet TCRdb's version contains in-frame clones alone and is incomplete. The DNA gave D and trimming, while V, J and clone size come from that table. The sample records about 310,000 clones, around 87% being singletons. This record belongs to a study of blood T cell repertoires in COVID-19.

V and J are TRBV12-3 or TRBV12-4 and TRBJ1-6; 7 nucleotides match TRBD1. The sequenced sample consisted of peripheral blood. This sequence was found in a woman in her forties or fifties who had recovered from COVID-19. CDR3 protein: CASSTGEHSPLHF. CDR3 in DNA: TGTGCCAGCAGTACAGGGGAGCATTCACCCCTCCACTTT.